Each of the 20 T cell receptor beta chains below was sequenced from the same sample in a study of blood T cell repertoires in COVID-19. TCRdb's copy holds only in-frame clones and misses some; the assay was immunoSEQ multiplex PCR. The table shows 38,000 or so clones, with about 81% occurring only once. Sequences were obtained from peripheral blood. The receptors shown here come from a human donor in a cohort sampled during active or convalescent COVID-19. The donor label of this sample is uncertain.

V is TRBV19 and J is TRBJ1-2, with D possibly matching TRBD1 (5 bases). From germline, CDR1 is LNHDA and CDR2 SQIVND (reference sequence). There are 14 residues in the CDR3. Trimming removed 0 bases at V and 7 bases at J, with 12 bases between. CDR3 DNA sequence: TGTGCCAGTAGTATAGAGCCGACAGACCGTGGCTACACCTTC. Encoded protein: CASSIEPTDRGYTF. Supplemented by reference TRBV19 and TRBJ1-2, the full variable domain reads DGGITQSPKYLFRKEGQNVTLSCEQNLNHDAMYWYRQDPGQGLRLIYYSQIVNDFQKGDIAEGYSVSREKKESFPLTVTSAQKNPTAFYLCASSIEPTDRGYTFGSGTRLTVV.

The J gene is TRBJ2-5, the V gene TRBV7-6; D remains unclear. Between the trimmed V and J ends, which lost 5 bases and 3 bases, there was a span of 7 bases. The V gene's germline CDR1 is SGHVS and CDR2 FNYEAQ. This CDR3 has 12 amino acids. CDR3: CASSPVEETQYF. As DNA, the CDR3 is TGTGCCAGCAGCCCGGTAGAAGAGACCCAGTACTTC.

This clone was found once. The DNA of the CDR3 is TGTGCCAGTAGCCAAACGGGACAGCCCGAGGGGGGCTACACCTTC. Translated: CASSQTGQPEGGYTF. The chain uses TRBV19 and TRBJ1-2; 7 bases match TRBD1. The junction had 15 bases not matched to a gene; V was cut back by 6 bases and J by 8 bases. This CDR3 region has 15 residues. CDR1 LNHDA and CDR2 SQIVND come from the germline V gene (reference sequence).

The genes are TRBV28 and TRBJ1-4, with 8 bases identical to TRBD1. CDR3 length equals 16 residues. Trimming took 4 bases from V and 5 from J; bases not matched to a gene: 9. The germline V gene has CDR1 MDHEN and CDR2 SYDVKM. CDR3 DNA sequence: TGTGCCAGCAGTTATTATGGGACAGGCTCGAATGAAAAACTGTTTTTT. It specifies CASSYYGTGSNEKLFF.

The chain joins TRBV5-1 to TRBJ1-4; D is perhaps TRBD1 (5 bases). Between the trimmed V and J ends, which lost 4 bases and 8 bases, there was a span of 15 bases. Germline V gene sequence: CDR1 SGHRS, CDR2 YFSETQ. The CDR3 contains 14 residues. The CDR3, as DNA: TGCGCCAGCAGCGGACGTAGCGGGGACGAAAAACTGTTTTTT. It codes for CASSGRSGDEKLFF.

This chain joins TRBV28 and TRBJ2-3, with a weak D call TRBD1 (6 bases). The CDR3 is made up of 16 amino acids. Germline assignment: CDR1 MDHEN and CDR2 SYDVKM. The ends were cut back, 4 bases at V and 3 bases at J, with 17 bases in the middle. The chain's CDR3 is CASSSSGTPRTDTQYF. The CDR3 nucleotides read TGTGCCAGCAGTTCTTCCGGGACACCTAGGACAGATACGCAGTATTTT.

This chain joins TRBV4-3 and TRBJ2-1; 8 positions agree with TRBD2. Per germline, CDR1 LGHNA and CDR2 YSLEER. Trimming cost V 2 bases and J 4 bases; bases outside gene matches: 4. The CDR3 totals 15 residues. The CDR3 loop reads CASSQRAGEYNEQFF. The CDR3, as DNA: TGCGCCAGCAGCCAACGAGCGGGAGAATACAATGAGCAGTTCTTC.

V is TRBV24-1 and J is TRBJ2-5; TRBD2 agrees at 13 bases. Germline CDR1 KGHDR, CDR2 SFDVKD. This CDR3 contains 16 residues. Germline trimming cut 3 bases from V and 3 bases from J; bases unmatched to any gene: 3. CDR3 DNA: TGTGCCACCAGTGATCCGACTAGCGGGAGGAAAGAGACCCAGTACTTC. It yields the protein CATSDPTSGRKETQYF.

This chain links TRBV29-1 with TRBJ1-5; no definite D call. There are 16 residues in the CDR3. Germline lookup yields CDR1 SQVTM and CDR2 ANQGSEA. Trimming shortened V by 3 bases and J by 2 bases, and 17 bases separated the two germline ends. The CDR3 here is CSVEFSGRVCNQPQHF. The CDR3 nucleotides are TGCAGCGTTGAGTTCAGCGGGAGGGTGTGCAATCAGCCCCAGCATTTT.

This sequence joins TRBV10-3 and TRBJ1-2; TRBD1 aligns across 8 bases. The germline V gene encodes CDR1 ENHRY and CDR2 SYGVKD. Unmatched junction bases numbered 9, after V lost 5 bases and J lost 13 bases. The CDR3 consists of 12 residues. The CDR3 loop reads CAISSPGQVFTF. The CDR3 DNA reads TGTGCCATCAGTTCACCGGGACAGGTTTTCACCTTC.

This clone came up a few times. V and J are TRBV11-2 and TRBJ1-1, with TRBD1 identical over 10 bases. CDR3 length: 15 residues. V was clipped by 3 bases and J by 1 base; unmatched bases: 2. Germline-derived CDR1 and CDR2 are SGHAT and FQNNGV. CDR3 nucleotide sequence: TGTGCCAGCAGCTTGACAGGGGGCGCGAACACTGAAGCTTTCTTT. Amino acid sequence: CASSLTGGANTEAFF.

The CDR3 DNA reads as TGCGCCAGCAGCTGGACGGGAGGAGGGGGGGCCAACGTCCTGACTTTC. This codes for CASSWTGGGGANVLTF. J is TRBJ2-6 and V is TRBV5-1, with 7 bases aligning to TRBD2. The junction had 7 bases not matched to a gene; V was cut back by 3 bases and J by 4 bases. Germline lookup yields CDR1 SGHRS and CDR2 YFSETQ. The CDR3 has 16 residues.

J is TRBJ2-5 and V is TRBV12-3 or TRBV12-4, with D possibly being TRBD1 (6 bases). V was shortened by 6 bases and J by 5 bases, with 10 bases between the two germline ends. The CDR3 consists of 12 residues. CDR3 residues: CASRNTGETQYF. CDR3 nucleotide sequence: TGTGCCAGCAGGAATACAGGGGAGACCCAGTACTTC.

This CDR3 is CASSLWTSGRAGTGELFF. The CDR3, as DNA: TGTGCCAGCAGCCTTTGGACTAGCGGGAGGGCCGGGACCGGGGAGCTGTTTTTT. The chain joins TRBV3-1 (or the pseudogene TRBV3-2) to TRBJ2-2; TRBD2 matches 15 bases. This CDR3 contains 18 residues. The germline CDR1 and CDR2 sequences are LGHDT and YNNKEL (reference sequence). V shed 4 bases, J shed 5 bases, and the junction held 8 bases outside the gene matches.

J is TRBJ1-4 and V is TRBV5-1; D is unclear. V was cut by 4 bases and J by 5 bases, with 15 bases left in between. The CDR3 spans 15 residues. CDR1 and CDR2 from the germline V gene are SGHRS and YFSETQ. The CDR3 sequence: CASSPDGQSNEKLFF. The CDR3, as DNA: TGCGCCAGCAGCCCAGATGGGCAGTCAAATGAAAAACTGTTTTTT. Based on the CDR3 plus reference TRBV5-1 and TRBJ1-4, the full variable domain is KAGVTQTPRYLIKTRGQQVTLSCSPISGHRSVSWYQQTPGQGLQFLFEYFSETQRNKGNFPGRFSGRQFSNSRSEMNVSTLELGDSALYLCASSPDGQSNEKLFFGSGTQLSVL.

The rearrangement uses TRBV5-4 and TRBJ1-2, with D possibly being TRBD1 (6 bases). The germline V and J ends were trimmed by 4 bases and 6 bases, with 10 bases remaining between them. This CDR3 has 12 amino acids. CDR1 is SGHNT and CDR2 is YYREEE in the germline V gene (reference sequence). The CDR3 DNA reads as TGTGCCAGCAGCGGGACAAGGGATGGCTACACCTTC. It yields the protein CASSGTRDGYTF.

The chain couples TRBV19 to TRBJ1-5; D unresolved. The germline V gene encodes CDR1 LNHDA and CDR2 SQIVND (reference sequence). V was pared by 5 bases and J by 0 bases, with 8 bases between. The CDR3 spans 14 residues. The CDR3, as DNA: TGTGCCAGTAGTTTCGGGTATAGCAATCAGCCCCAGCATTTT. Translated, it gives CASSFGYSNQPQHF.

The chain joins TRBV3-1 (or the pseudogene TRBV3-2) to TRBJ1-6; D call uncertain. This CDR3 is 16 amino acids long. The V and J ends lost 0 bases and 0 bases respectively, with 6 bases between them. Per the germline V gene, CDR1 is LGHDT and CDR2 is YNNKEL (reference sequence). The DNA for the CDR3 is TGTGCCAGCAGCCAAGACACGAGCTCCTATAATTCACCCCTCCACTTT. It encodes CASSQDTSSYNSPLHF.

This clone has a handful of counts. V and J are TRBV9 and TRBJ2-3, with D possibly being TRBD2 (5 bases). The CDR3 contains 14 residues. The V gene lost 0 bases and the J gene lost 6 bases, with 11 bases spanning the gap. Germline V gene sequence: CDR1 SGDLS, CDR2 YYNGEE. The CDR3 here is CASSVGTFGDTQYF. As DNA, the CDR3 is TGTGCCAGCAGCGTAGGGACTTTCGGCGATACGCAGTATTTT.

The chain combines TRBV6-6 with TRBJ2-1; the D gene is possibly TRBD2 (5 bases). With 4 bases removed from V and 3 bases from J, the gap between germline ends came to 10 bases. CDR3 length: 14 amino acids. The V gene's germline CDR1 is MNHNY and CDR2 SVGAGI (reference sequence). This CDR3 reads CASSSSGVYNEQFF. DNA for the CDR3: TGTGCCAGCAGTTCGAGCGGCGTCTACAATGAGCAGTTCTTC.